This is a list of T cell receptor beta chains from one sample in a study of vaccination effects on CD4 cells after COVID-19. These receptors' targets are unknown. Only in-frame clones appear in the TCRdb table, and some are missing; sequencing was by immunoSEQ multiplex PCR. Of about 31,000 clones in the sample, about 63% were seen once. The sequencing used CD4+ T cells from PBMCs cultured with HCoV-229E spike peptides, collected before COVID-19 vaccination. These receptors all stem from a human donor who received a COVID-19 vaccine. CDR3s leave out the opening cysteine and the closing phenylalanine or tryptophan. The D gene is left open where the match is weak.

cdr3_length: 10
j_call: TRBJ1-1
d_call: NA
v_call: TRBV7-9
cdr3_aa: ASSLSGESVF

cdr3_length: 12
j_call: TRBJ2-3
d_call: TRBD2
v_call: TRBV2
cdr3_aa: ASSEGSGADTQY

cdr3_length: 12
j_call: TRBJ2-7
d_call: NA
v_call: TRBV6-2/TRBV6-3
cdr3_aa: ASSPQTASYEQY

cdr3_length: 11
j_call: TRBJ1-2
d_call: NA
v_call: TRBV6-1
cdr3_aa: ASSDAGDDGYT

cdr3_length: 10
j_call: TRBJ2-4
d_call: NA
v_call: TRBV20-1
cdr3_aa: SASFRQNIQY

cdr3_length: 11
j_call: TRBJ2-1
d_call: NA
v_call: TRBV6-1
cdr3_aa: ASSENSRVEQF

cdr3_length: 12
j_call: TRBJ2-2
d_call: NA
v_call: TRBV9
cdr3_aa: ASSVDWQPGELF

cdr3_length: 12
j_call: TRBJ2-5
d_call: NA
v_call: TRBV21-1
cdr3_aa: ASSQDPGEETQY

cdr3_length: 13
j_call: TRBJ2-2
d_call: NA
v_call: TRBV5-1
cdr3_aa: ASSLDAGNTGELF

cdr3_length: 11
j_call: TRBJ1-1
d_call: NA
v_call: TRBV11-3
cdr3_aa: ASSLDRGTEAF

cdr3_length: 12
j_call: TRBJ2-7
d_call: NA
v_call: TRBV6-2/TRBV6-3
cdr3_aa: ASSRPQGSYEQY

cdr3_length: 11
j_call: TRBJ1-1
d_call: NA
v_call: TRBV3-1/TRBV3-2
cdr3_aa: ASSQLLNTEAF

cdr3_length: 10
j_call: TRBJ2-7
d_call: NA
v_call: TRBV7-9
cdr3_aa: ASSYPGDEQY

cdr3_length: 10
j_call: TRBJ2-4
d_call: NA
v_call: TRBV3-1/TRBV3-2
cdr3_aa: ASKSDGNIQY

cdr3_length: 10
j_call: TRBJ2-1
d_call: NA
v_call: TRBV7-2
cdr3_aa: ASSLRYNEQF

cdr3_length: 11
j_call: TRBJ1-2
d_call: TRBD1
v_call: TRBV5-4
cdr3_aa: ASSPGGVGGYT

cdr3_length: 12
j_call: TRBJ1-4
d_call: NA
v_call: TRBV28
cdr3_aa: ASSLGGGNEKLF

cdr3_length: 12
j_call: TRBJ1-6
d_call: NA
v_call: TRBV3-1/TRBV3-2
cdr3_aa: ASSQGQGPSPLH

cdr3_length: 13
j_call: TRBJ2-7
d_call: NA
v_call: TRBV7-2
cdr3_aa: ASSLGRGPSYEQY

cdr3_length: 12
j_call: TRBJ1-1
d_call: TRBD1
v_call: TRBV30
cdr3_aa: AWSLGDRGTEAF

cdr3_length: 11
j_call: TRBJ1-5
d_call: TRBD1
v_call: TRBV29-1
cdr3_aa: SYRGVGNQPQH

cdr3_length: 10
j_call: TRBJ1-4
d_call: NA
v_call: TRBV2
cdr3_aa: ASAYNGEKLF

cdr3_length: 14
j_call: TRBJ2-1
d_call: TRBD2
v_call: TRBV4-3
cdr3_aa: ASSQGSGGGADEQF

cdr3_length: 13
j_call: TRBJ1-4
d_call: NA
v_call: TRBV7-9
cdr3_aa: ASSLGSGLNEKLF

cdr3_length: 14
j_call: TRBJ2-3
d_call: NA
v_call: TRBV25-1
cdr3_aa: ASSERDGTLTDTQY

cdr3_length: 12
j_call: TRBJ2-3
d_call: NA
v_call: TRBV25-1
cdr3_aa: ASSGRQGTDTQY

cdr3_length: 13
j_call: TRBJ1-1
d_call: TRBD1
v_call: TRBV10-3
cdr3_aa: AISESGQGNTEAF

cdr3_length: 11
j_call: TRBJ1-2
d_call: NA
v_call: TRBV3-1/TRBV3-2
cdr3_aa: AAQGEGNYGYT

cdr3_length: 12
j_call: TRBJ1-1
d_call: TRBD1
v_call: TRBV14
cdr3_aa: ASSRTNDRVEAF

cdr3_length: 13
j_call: TRBJ2-5
d_call: NA
v_call: TRBV5-6
cdr3_aa: ASSLRRLGGETQY

cdr3_length: 14
j_call: TRBJ1-4
d_call: NA
v_call: TRBV28
cdr3_aa: ASSLGVIATNEKLF

cdr3_length: 11
j_call: TRBJ2-1
d_call: NA
v_call: TRBV7-2
cdr3_aa: ASSQEIHNEQF

cdr3_length: 16
j_call: TRBJ2-3
d_call: TRBD2
v_call: TRBV3-1/TRBV3-2
cdr3_aa: ASSQGRGTSGSADTQY

cdr3_length: 13
j_call: TRBJ2-5
d_call: TRBD2
v_call: TRBV5-1
cdr3_aa: ASRTSGRLQETQY

cdr3_length: 11
j_call: TRBJ1-1
d_call: NA
v_call: TRBV7-2
cdr3_aa: ASSLGRETGAF

cdr3_length: 9
j_call: TRBJ1-1
d_call: NA
v_call: TRBV7-2
cdr3_aa: ASSSYTEAF

cdr3_length: 10
j_call: TRBJ1-1
d_call: NA
v_call: TRBV6-5
cdr3_aa: ASRKGGTEAF

cdr3_length: 10
j_call: TRBJ1-2
d_call: NA
v_call: TRBV7-3
cdr3_aa: ASSLDGYGYT

cdr3_length: 13
j_call: TRBJ1-1
d_call: TRBD1
v_call: TRBV6-5
cdr3_aa: ASSYPGQGATEAF

cdr3_length: 11
j_call: TRBJ2-1
d_call: NA
v_call: TRBV29-1
cdr3_aa: RVRLGSGNEQF